One T cell receptor (beta chain) is described in this entry. Its antigen is unknown. These data belong to a study of cytomegalovirus exposure and HLA in healthy donors. Study-wide points: Excluded: some indistinguishable V segments such as TRBV6-2 and TRBV6-3. In vitro assays verified that three CMV-associated chains recognized CMV antigens specifically.

PCR amplification relied on 60 Vbeta primers (plus 13 Jbeta primers). This table comes from immunoSEQ multiplex PCR, and its TCRdb copy is limited to in-frame clones, with some not included. This sample carries 150,000 to 200,000 clones, around 65% of them seen once, and the ten largest clones take less than 3%. CDR3 size: 14 residues. The germline CDR1 and CDR2 sequences are SGHAT and FQNNGV. With 1 base removed from V and 6 bases from J, the gap between germline ends came to 12 bases. The chain recombines TRBV11-2 with TRBJ1-1, with D uncertain. The receptor was derived from a woman aged 35 to 49 in good health and CMV-seropositive. Sequencing used PBMCs. CDR3 loop: CASSLVASVPEAFF. In nucleotides, the CDR3 is TGTGCCAGCAGCTTAGTCGCTTCGGTACCTGAAGCTTTCTTT.